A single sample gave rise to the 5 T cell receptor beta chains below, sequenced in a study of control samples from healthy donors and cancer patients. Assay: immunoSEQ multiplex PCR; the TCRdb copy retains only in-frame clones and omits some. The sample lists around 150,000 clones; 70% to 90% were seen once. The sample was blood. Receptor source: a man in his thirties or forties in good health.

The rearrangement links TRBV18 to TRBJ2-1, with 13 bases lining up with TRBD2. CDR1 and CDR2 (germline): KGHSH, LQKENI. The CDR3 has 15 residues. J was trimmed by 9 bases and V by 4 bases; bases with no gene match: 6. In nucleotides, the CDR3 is TGTGCCAGCTCACTGGGACTAGCGGGATCCAGTGAGCAGTTCTTC. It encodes CASSLGLAGSSEQFF.

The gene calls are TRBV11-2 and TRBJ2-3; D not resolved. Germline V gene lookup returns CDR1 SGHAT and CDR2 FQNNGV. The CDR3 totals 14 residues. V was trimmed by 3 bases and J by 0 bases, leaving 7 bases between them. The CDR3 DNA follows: TGTGCCAGCAGCTTTGTGCGTAGCACAGATACGCAGTATTTT. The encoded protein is CASSFVRSTDTQYF.

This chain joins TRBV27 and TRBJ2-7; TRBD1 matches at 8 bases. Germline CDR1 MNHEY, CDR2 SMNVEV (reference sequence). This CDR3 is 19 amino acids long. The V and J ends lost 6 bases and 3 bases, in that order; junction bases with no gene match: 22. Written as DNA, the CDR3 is TGTGCCAGCAGAAACAGGGGGGTGCCTCAACGAGAGGAGGTCTACGAGCAGTACTTC. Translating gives CASRNRGVPQREEVYEQYF.

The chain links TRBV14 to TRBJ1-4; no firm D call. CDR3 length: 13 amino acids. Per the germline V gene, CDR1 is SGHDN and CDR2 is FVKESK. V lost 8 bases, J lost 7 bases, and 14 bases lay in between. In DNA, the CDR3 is TGTGCCAGCTCCGGAAATCCTCGTGAAAAACTGTTTTTT. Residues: CASSGNPREKLFF. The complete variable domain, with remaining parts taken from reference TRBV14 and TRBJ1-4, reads EAGVTQFPSHSVIEKGQTVTLRCDPISGHDNLYWYRRVMGKEIKFLLHFVKESKQDESGMPNNRFLAERTGGTYSTLKVQPAELEDSGVYFCASSGNPREKLFFGSGTQLSVL.

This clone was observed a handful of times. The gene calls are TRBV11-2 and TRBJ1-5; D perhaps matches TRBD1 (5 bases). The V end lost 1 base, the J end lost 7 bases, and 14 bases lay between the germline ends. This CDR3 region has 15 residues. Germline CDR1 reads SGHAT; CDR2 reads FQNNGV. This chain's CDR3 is CASSLGWQGRQPQHF. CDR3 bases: TGTGCCAGCAGCTTAGGGTGGCAGGGAAGGCAGCCCCAGCATTTT.